Listed here are 19 T cell receptor beta chains from one sample, sequenced in a study of blood T cell repertoires in COVID-19. Measured with immunoSEQ multiplex PCR; TCRdb has only the in-frame clones, and not every one. The sample has about 180,000 clones, approximately 87% seen once; the top ten hold less than 25%. The sequenced sample consisted of peripheral blood. Receptor source: an older man with active or convalescent COVID-19.

This clone has only a few counts. In nucleotides, the CDR3 is TGCGCCAGCAACTATAGGGGATTGACCACTGAAGCTTTCTTT. This sequence encodes CASNYRGLTTEAFF. V usage is TRBV5-1 and J usage is TRBJ1-1, with D maybe TRBD1 (5 bases). The germline V gene has CDR1 SGHRS and CDR2 YFSETQ. The CDR3 runs to 14 residues. The V end lost 6 bases, the J end lost 4 bases, and 16 bases lay between the germline ends.

The chain links TRBV7-2 to TRBJ2-3; possibly TRBD1 for D (6 bases). This CDR3 is built from 18 residues. CDR1 and CDR2 (germline): SGHTA, FQGNSA. Trimming removed 2 bases at V and 5 bases at J, with 23 bases between. The CDR3 region is CASSLRRYGGPRGDTQYF. The CDR3 nucleotides are TGTGCCAGCAGCTTAAGGAGATATGGCGGCCCCAGGGGAGATACGCAGTATTTT.

This chain connects TRBV19 to TRBJ1-6; tentative D call: TRBD1 (5 bases). The CDR3 sequence is 14 residues long. Germline V gene sequence: CDR1 LNHDA, CDR2 SQIVND (reference sequence). With 1 base removed from V and 9 bases from J, the gap between germline ends came to 10 bases. DNA of the CDR3: TGTGCCAGTAGTATAGTGGACACGGGTTCACCCCTCCACTTT. It specifies CASSIVDTGSPLHF. Filled out from reference TRBV19 and TRBJ1-6, the complete variable domain reads DGGITQSPKYLFRKEGQNVTLSCEQNLNHDAMYWYRQDPGQGLRLIYYSQIVNDFQKGDIAEGYSVSREKKESFPLTVTSAQKNPTAFYLCASSIVDTGSPLHFGNGTRLTVT.

This sequence joins TRBV29-1 and TRBJ2-5; a weak D match, TRBD1 (5 bases). Per germline, CDR1 SQVTM and CDR2 ANQGSEA. Trimming shortened V by 6 bases and J by 4 bases, and 18 bases separated the two germline ends. The CDR3 consists of 14 residues. This chain's CDR3 is CSVSLGAGGETQYF. The CDR3 DNA is TGCAGCGTGAGTCTAGGGGCTGGCGGAGAGACCCAGTACTTC. The entire variable domain, with the rest obtained from reference TRBV29-1 and TRBJ2-5, is as follows: SAVISQKPSRDICQRGTSLTIQCQVDSQVTMMFWYRQQPGQSLTLIATANQGSEATYESGFVIDKFPISRPNLTFSTLTVSNMSPEDSSIYLCSVSLGAGGETQYFGPGTRLLVL.

The chain joins TRBV12-3 or TRBV12-4 to TRBJ2-2, with D hard to call. Between the trimmed V and J ends, which lost 5 bases and 5 bases, there was a span of 6 bases. The CDR3 totals 12 residues. CDR3: CASSLRTGELFF. The CDR3 nucleotides read TGTGCCAGCAGTCTCAGGACCGGGGAGCTGTTTTTT.

The rearrangement uses TRBV2 and TRBJ1-6; 9 positions match TRBD1. With 8 bases clipped from V and 9 bases from J, the junction kept 8 bases outside the gene matches. The CDR3 has 14 amino acids. From germline, CDR1 is SNHLY and CDR2 FYNNEI. CDR3 DNA: TGTGCCAGCGTGGACAGGGGTAGAATTTCACCCCTCCACTTT. This translates into CASVDRGRISPLHF.

V and J are TRBV2 and TRBJ1-1; weak D call: TRBD1 (6 bases). Germline V gives CDR1 SNHLY, CDR2 FYNNEI. Trimming took 6 bases from V and 4 from J, leaving 18 bases between them. This CDR3 is 15 amino acids long. CDR3 protein: CASRTQGTVSTEAFF. The DNA of the CDR3 is TGTGCCAGCAGGACACAGGGAACGGTAAGCACTGAAGCTTTCTTT.

Remarks on this clone: One junction end does not reproduce the germline sequence, and a read error may be involved. CDR3 sequence (DNA): TGTGCCAGCAGTGAACGGTTTCGGGACAGCATCCTCTTC. Translation: CASSERFRDSILF. The chain joins TRBV6-1 to TRBJ2-1; 7 bases align to TRBD1. Germline CDR1 and CDR2: MNHNS and SASEGT. The CDR3 has 13 residues.

The V and J genes are TRBV18 and TRBJ1-5; D is ambiguous. Germline loops: CDR1 KGHSH, CDR2 LQKENI. The V end lost 4 bases, the J end lost 5 bases, and 9 bases lay between the germline ends. The CDR3 has 13 amino acids. The CDR3 nucleotides are TGTGCCAGCTCACTAGTCACAGATCAGCCCCAGCATTTT. Its protein product is CASSLVTDQPQHF. The variable domain in full, with the rest retrieved from reference TRBV18 and TRBJ1-5, is NAGVMQNPRHLVRRRGQEARLRCSPMKGHSHVYWYRQLPEEGLKFMVYLQKENIIDESGMPKERFSAEFPKEGPSILRIQQVVRGDSAAYFCASSLVTDQPQHFGDGTRLSIL.

The chain links TRBV7-9 to TRBJ1-1; 10 bases are a match to TRBD1. With 5 bases clipped from V and 0 bases from J, the junction kept 6 bases outside the gene matches. This CDR3 is built from 16 residues. Germline CDR1 reads SEHNR; CDR2 reads FQNEAQ (reference sequence). The CDR3 region has the DNA TGTGCCAGCAGCCCGGGGGACAGGGGAATGAACACTGAAGCTTTCTTT. It codes for CASSPGDRGMNTEAFF.

This clone came up once. The chain is built from TRBV24-1 and TRBJ2-5, with D unresolved. The CDR3 covers 14 residues. Germline CDR1 KGHDR, CDR2 SFDVKD. Trimming removed 2 bases at V and 5 bases at J, with 11 bases between. CDR3 DNA: TGTGCCACCAGTGATTCATCCCCTAAGGAGACCCAGTACTTC. It is translated as CATSDSSPKETQYF.

The chain employs TRBV19 and TRBJ2-7, with D possibly TRBD2 on 6 matching bases. CDR1 and CDR2 from the germline V gene are LNHDA and SQIVND (reference sequence). This CDR3 contains 16 residues. Trimming removed 3 bases at V and 0 bases at J, with 15 bases between. CDR3 protein: CASSMGGQGASYEQYF. CDR3 DNA: TGTGCCAGTAGTATGGGAGGCCAGGGAGCCTCCTACGAGCAGTACTTC.

The J gene is TRBJ2-7, the V gene TRBV10-2; TRBD2 is a possible D gene (5 bases). Germline loops: CDR1 WSHSY, CDR2 SAAADI. Trimming took 2 bases from V and 6 from J, leaving 11 bases between them. The CDR3 consists of 13 residues. The CDR3 region is CASSETRTGEQYF. In DNA form, the CDR3 reads TGCGCCAGCAGTGAGACGAGGACTGGCGAGCAGTACTTC.

The chain joins TRBV5-8 to TRBJ1-5; D gene unclear. The CDR3 spans 15 residues. The germline gives CDR1 SGHTS, CDR2 YDEGEE. Trimming pared 0 bases from V and 7 bases from J, leaving 14 bases between. CDR3 sequence (DNA): TGTGCCAGCAGCTTGGCGGGTGAGGGTGAGCAGCCCCAGCATTTT. Amino acid sequence: CASSLAGEGEQPQHF.

This clone was found once. The chain uses TRBV30 and TRBJ2-1; TRBD1 is a possible D gene (5 bases). Germline loops: CDR1 GTSNPN, CDR2 SVGIG (reference sequence). The germline V and J ends were trimmed by 0 bases and 8 bases, with 17 bases remaining between them. There are 15 residues in the CDR3. CDR3 in DNA: TGTGCCTGGAGTGTCGGCAGGGATTTTCTCGATGAGCAGTTCTTC. Amino acid sequence: CAWSVGRDFLDEQFF.

In regard to this clone: The sample has other DNA sequences that encode this CDR3 too. V and J are TRBV28 and TRBJ1-4; 10 nucleotides match TRBD1. Losses at the gene ends were 6 bases for V and 5 bases for J; bases not matched to a gene: 3. Germline CDR1 and CDR2: MDHEN and SYDVKM. This CDR3 spans 14 amino acids. CDR3 sequence reads: CASSKGQGNEKLFF. The CDR3, as DNA: TGTGCCAGCAGCAAGGGACAGGGGAATGAAAAACTGTTTTTT.

V gene TRBV6-5 combines with J gene TRBJ1-2, with TRBD1 matching 8 bases. Germline-derived CDR1 and CDR2 are MNHEY and SVGAGI. The length of the CDR3 is 13 residues. J gave up 4 bases and V 7 bases, and 5 bases lay outside the gene matches. The CDR3 region is CASNRDRGYGYTF. The DNA for the CDR3 is TGTGCCAGCAACCGAGACAGGGGCTATGGCTACACCTTC.

This clone was seen once. This CDR3 is CASSLVAGKLNTEAFF. In nucleotides, the CDR3 is TGTGCCAGCAGTTTAGTGGCAGGGAAATTGAACACTGAAGCTTTCTTT. The chain links TRBV28 to TRBJ1-1; the D gene is possibly TRBD1 (5 bases). The V end was cut by 2 bases, the J end by 0 bases, with 13 bases between. Germline values: CDR1 MDHEN, CDR2 SYDVKM. The length of the CDR3 is 16 residues.

The V and J genes are TRBV30 and TRBJ1-2; perhaps TRBD1 as D (5 bases). Germline V gives CDR1 GTSNPN, CDR2 SVGIG (reference sequence). The CDR3 covers 14 residues. The V gene lost 0 bases and the J gene lost 6 bases, with 14 bases spanning the gap. CDR3 DNA: TGTGCCTGGAGTGTATGGGTGGGGCAGGATGGCTACACCTTC. Protein sequence: CAWSVWVGQDGYTF.